These 22 T cell receptor beta chains came from one sample sequenced in a study of blood T cell repertoires in COVID-19. Measured with immunoSEQ multiplex PCR; TCRdb has only the in-frame clones, and not every one. The table includes under 250,000 clones, over 80% detected once. Sequencing was performed on peripheral blood. These receptors originate from a man aged 35 to 55 with acute or convalescent COVID-19.

The J gene is TRBJ1-6, the V gene TRBV11-2; D is undetermined. Germline V gene sequence: CDR1 SGHAT, CDR2 FQNNGV. Between the trimmed V and J ends, which lost 1 base and 6 bases, there was a span of 7 bases. The CDR3 is made up of 14 amino acids. The CDR3 DNA follows: TGTGCCAGCAGCTTAGCTCGGGGTAATTCACCCCTCCACTTT. This codes for CASSLARGNSPLHF.

The CDR3 nucleotides are TGTGCCAGCAGTTCAGGGACAAGAAACACCATATATTTT. It encodes CASSSGTRNTIYF. This sequence joins TRBV28 and TRBJ1-3, with D possibly being TRBD1 (6 bases). CDR1 is MDHEN and CDR2 is SYDVKM in the germline V gene. The CDR3 loop spans 13 amino acids. The germline V and J ends were trimmed by 4 bases and 5 bases, with 9 bases remaining between them.

CDR3 coding DNA: TGTGCCAGCAGCGCGCCCCCGGGTCAGCCCCAGCATTTT. It is translated as CASSAPPGQPQHF. This chain uses TRBV7-9 with TRBJ1-5; unclear D gene. Germline CDR1 is SEHNR and CDR2 is FQNEAQ (reference sequence). V was pared by 5 bases and J by 6 bases, with 11 bases between. The CDR3 covers 13 residues.

The table lists this clone with a count of one. The chain uses TRBV2 and TRBJ1-2; TRBD1 aligns across 9 bases. The J segment lost 3 bases and the V segment lost 1 base, leaving 3 bases of the junction unmatched. Germline V gives CDR1 SNHLY, CDR2 FYNNEI. The CDR3 is 15 residues long. The CDR3 nucleotides are TGTGCCAGCAGTGAAGAACAGGGGGCCTACTATGGCTACACCTTC. Translating gives CASSEEQGAYYGYTF.

CDR3 nucleotides: TGTGCCAGCAGCCAAGATTTCACTAGCGGCTACGAGCAGTACTTC. Amino acid sequence: CASSQDFTSGYEQYF. This chain joins TRBV4-2 and TRBJ2-7; 8 positions match TRBD2. CDR3 length: 15 amino acids. Germline V gives CDR1 LGHNA, CDR2 YNFKEQ. Trimming at V came to 0 bases and at J to 3 bases, leaving 4 bases not matched to a gene.

This chain connects TRBV10-3 to TRBJ2-6, with D possibly TRBD1 on 6 matching bases. Germline CDR1 reads ENHRY; CDR2 reads SYGVKD. The CDR3 sequence is 14 residues long. The germline V and J ends were trimmed by 9 bases and 4 bases, with 13 bases remaining between them. For the CDR3, the DNA is TGTGCCATGTTCTCAGGGGACGGGGCCAACGTCCTGACTTTC. Translated, it gives CAMFSGDGANVLTF.

The chain couples TRBV6-6 to TRBJ2-7; TRBD1 matches 7 bases. The length of the CDR3 is 14 residues. With V trimmed by 6 bases and J by 0 bases, 5 bases remained unmatched. Germline CDR1 MNHNY, CDR2 SVGAGI (reference sequence). CDR3 residues: CASSSGTASYEQYF. DNA of the CDR3: TGTGCCAGCAGCTCCGGGACAGCCTCCTACGAGCAGTACTTC.

This clone turned up a few times. This chain uses TRBV7-9 with TRBJ1-2; D may be TRBD1 (5 bases). CDR3 length equals 14 residues. V was cut by 1 base and J by 4 bases, with 10 bases left in between. The germline V gene has CDR1 SEHNR and CDR2 FQNEAQ (reference sequence). In nucleotides, the CDR3 is TGTGCCAGCAGCTTAGGACAGACTTTCTATGGCTACACCTTC. Translating it yields CASSLGQTFYGYTF.

The genes are TRBV7-9 and TRBJ2-1, with D hard to call. Trimming left V 5 bases short and J 10 bases short, with 15 bases between. The germline gives CDR1 SEHNR, CDR2 FQNEAQ (reference sequence). The CDR3 sequence is 13 residues long. In nucleotides, the CDR3 is TGTGCCAGCAGCACTAATACCGCCGGAGAGCAGTTCTTC. It codes for CASSTNTAGEQFF.

V gene TRBV7-2 combines with J gene TRBJ2-5; 8 bases are shared with TRBD1. The germline V gene has CDR1 SGHTA and CDR2 FQGNSA. With V trimmed by 6 bases and J by 2 bases, 5 bases remained unmatched. The CDR3 contains 14 residues. CDR3 sequence reads: CASRATGGQETQYF. In nucleotides, the CDR3 is TGTGCCAGCAGGGCTACAGGGGGGCAAGAGACCCAGTACTTC.

The rearrangement uses TRBV6-1 and TRBJ2-7, with 7 bases identical to TRBD1. Trimming removed 2 bases from V and 3 bases from J; junction bases left unmatched: 7. Germline V gene sequence: CDR1 MNHNS, CDR2 SASEGT. This CDR3 contains 15 residues. CDR3 DNA sequence: TGTGCCAGCAGTGAATATGGCAGGGGGAACTACGAGCAGTACTTC. This sequence encodes CASSEYGRGNYEQYF.

This clone was observed a few times. V usage is TRBV15 and J usage is TRBJ2-1; possible D gene TRBD1, 6 bases. The germline CDR1 and CDR2 sequences are LNHNV and YYDKDF (reference sequence). Trimming stripped 3 bases from V and 6 bases from J, with 6 bases between. This CDR3 is 12 amino acids long. CDR3 coding DNA: TGTGCCACCAGCAGCAGGGGCAATGAGCAGTTCTTC. It codes for CATSSRGNEQFF.

The chain recombines TRBV24-1 with TRBJ2-3; D not resolved. CDR3 length: 12 residues. Trimming removed 5 bases from V and 1 base from J, with 3 bases in between. Germline V gene sequence: CDR1 KGHDR, CDR2 SFDVKD. The DNA for the CDR3 is TGTGCCACCAGTGCTGGCACAGATACGCAGTATTTT. It is translated as CATSAGTDTQYF.

The chain uses TRBV10-3 and TRBJ2-5; 12 bases align to TRBD1. Germline CDR1 and CDR2: ENHRY and SYGVKD. This CDR3 has 14 amino acids. The trim removed 10 bases at V and 5 bases at J, leaving 8 bases unmatched. This chain's CDR3 is CATRPGQGAETQYF. The CDR3 region has the DNA TGTGCCACCCGCCCGGGACAGGGGGCTGAGACCCAGTACTTC.

CDR3: CAWSRGLAGGTDTQYF. The CDR3 nucleotides are TGTGCCTGGAGTAGAGGACTAGCGGGAGGGACAGATACGCAGTATTTT. The chain combines TRBV30 with TRBJ2-3; 15 bases match TRBD2. In germline, CDR1 is GTSNPN, CDR2 SVGIG (reference sequence). This CDR3 has 16 amino acids. The J segment lost 3 bases and the V segment lost 2 bases, leaving 3 bases of the junction unmatched.

As to this clone: Other DNA sequences in the same sample also yield this CDR3. This chain connects TRBV19 to TRBJ1-1, with D uncertain. The CDR3 is made up of 14 amino acids. Trimming stripped 3 bases from V and 4 bases from J, with 12 bases between. Germline CDR1 is LNHDA and CDR2 is SQIVND (reference sequence). The CDR3 DNA follows: TGTGCCAGTAGTATTGGAGGAGGAAGCACTGAAGCTTTCTTT. Amino acid sequence: CASSIGGGSTEAFF.

The CDR3 DNA follows: TGTGCCAGCAGCCAACAGACAGGGGGCGTTTCACCCCTCCACTTT. Protein sequence: CASSQQTGGVSPLHF. J is TRBJ1-6 and V is TRBV14; 10 bases match TRBD1. CDR1 and CDR2 from the germline V gene are SGHDN and FVKESK. Unmatched junction bases numbered 4, after V lost 2 bases and J lost 9 bases. CDR3 size: 15 residues.

The rearrangement joins TRBV10-3 to TRBJ2-6; 11 bases agree with TRBD1. With V trimmed by 6 bases and J by 1 base, 11 bases remained unmatched. The CDR3 extends over 19 amino acids. Germline values: CDR1 ENHRY, CDR2 SYGVKD. DNA for the CDR3: TGTGCCATCAGCGAGATAACCGGGACAGGGGGGTCTGGGGCCAACGTCCTGACTTTC. It yields the protein CAISEITGTGGSGANVLTF.

This clone was seen a few times. The V and J genes are TRBV27 and TRBJ1-1, with D possibly matching TRBD1 (5 bases). CDR1 and CDR2 from the germline V gene are MNHEY and SMNVEV (reference sequence). V shed 7 bases and J shed 1 base, with 13 bases lying between them. The CDR3 consists of 14 residues. This chain's CDR3 is CASTPLTGNTEAFF. CDR3 bases: TGTGCCAGCACCCCTTTAACAGGGAACACTGAAGCTTTCTTT.

The chain employs TRBV10-2 and TRBJ2-1, with 10 bases that match TRBD2. This CDR3 comprises 15 residues. CDR1 is WSHSY and CDR2 is SAAADI in the germline V gene. V dropped 2 bases and J dropped 10; count of bases not matched to a gene: 8. The CDR3 sequence: CASSETSGVLQEQFF. The CDR3 DNA sequence: TGCGCCAGCAGTGAGACTAGCGGGGTCTTGCAGGAGCAGTTCTTC.

The chain employs TRBV5-1 and TRBJ2-5; perhaps TRBD2 as D (5 bases). Trimming stripped 1 base from V and 2 bases from J, with 12 bases between. The CDR3 runs to 15 residues. Germline CDR1 SGHRS, CDR2 YFSETQ. CDR3 residues: CASSLSLGRQETQYF. The CDR3, as DNA: TGCGCCAGCAGCTTGTCGTTAGGGAGACAAGAGACCCAGTACTTC.

The gene calls are TRBV5-1 and TRBJ1-6; 7 positions match TRBD1. CDR3 length: 14 residues. V shed 2 bases and J 7 bases; nucleotides not matched to a gene: 3. The germline gives CDR1 SGHRS, CDR2 YFSETQ. CDR3 protein: CASSFQGDNSPLHF. CDR3 DNA sequence: TGCGCCAGCAGCTTCCAGGGGGACAATTCACCCCTCCACTTT.